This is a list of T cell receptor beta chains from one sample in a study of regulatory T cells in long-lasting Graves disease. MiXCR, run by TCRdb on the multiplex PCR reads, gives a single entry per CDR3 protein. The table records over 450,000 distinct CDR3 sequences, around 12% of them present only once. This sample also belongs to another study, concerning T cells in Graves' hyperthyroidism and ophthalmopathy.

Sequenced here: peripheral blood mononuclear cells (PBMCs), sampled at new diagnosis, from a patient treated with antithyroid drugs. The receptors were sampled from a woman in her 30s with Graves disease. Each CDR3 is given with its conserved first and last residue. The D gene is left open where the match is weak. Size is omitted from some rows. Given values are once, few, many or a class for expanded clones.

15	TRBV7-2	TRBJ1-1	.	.	TGTGCCAGCAGCTTAGCGGGCAGGGAGGGCACTGAAGCTTTCTTT	CASSLAGREGTEAFF
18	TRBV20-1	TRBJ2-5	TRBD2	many	TGCAGTGCTAGAGATAAGACTAGCGGGAGGGGTGACCAAGAGACCCAGTACTTC	CSARDKTSGRGDQETQYF
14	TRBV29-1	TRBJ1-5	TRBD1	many	TGCAGCGTTGTACCTACAGGGGTGAATCAGCCCCAGCATTTT	CSVVPTGVNQPQHF
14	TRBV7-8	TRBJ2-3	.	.	TGTGCCAGCAGCCCGTATAAGTGGACAGATACGCAGTATTTT	CASSPYKWTDTQYF
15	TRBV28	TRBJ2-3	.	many	TGTGCCAGCAGGGCGGCGGGACTGAGCACAGATACGCAGTATTTT	CASRAAGLSTDTQYF
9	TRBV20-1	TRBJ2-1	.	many	TGCAGTGCTAGAGATGAGCAGCTCTTC	CSARDEQLF
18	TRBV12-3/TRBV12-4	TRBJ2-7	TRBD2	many	TGTGCCAGCAGCCCTCAATCGGGGGGTGGCGGGCCCTCCTACGAGCAGTACTTC	CASSPQSGGGGPSYEQYF
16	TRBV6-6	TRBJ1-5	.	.	TGTGCCAGCAGTTACTCGAGTCTGACATCCGCTCAGCCCCAGCATTTT	CASSYSSLTSAQPQHF
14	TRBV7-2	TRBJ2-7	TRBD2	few	TGTGCCAGCAGGTCACCGGGACTAACCTACGAGCAGTACTTC	CASRSPGLTYEQYF
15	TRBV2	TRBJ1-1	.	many	TGTGCCAGCACCCGGGACGGATACATGAACACTGAAGCTTTCTTT	CASTRDGYMNTEAFF
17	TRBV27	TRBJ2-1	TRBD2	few	TGTGCCAGCAGTTTAGGGCGGGGGGAGGCCCTCGGGCATGAGCAGTTCTTC	CASSLGRGEALGHEQFF
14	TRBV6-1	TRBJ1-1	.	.	TGTGCCAGCAGTACAAAAGGGGTTTACACTGAAGCTTTCTTT	CASSTKGVYTEAFF
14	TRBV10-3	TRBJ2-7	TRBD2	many	TGTGCCATCAGTCGACTAGCGGGATTCCACGAGCAGTACTTC	CAISRLAGFHEQYF
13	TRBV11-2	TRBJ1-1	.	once	TGTGCCAGCAGCCCAAATATGCACCCTGAAGCTTTCTTT	CASSPNMHPEAFF
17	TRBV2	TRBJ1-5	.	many	TGTGCCAGCAGTGAGTGGGGGACCCCCTATGCAGGACAGCCCCAGCATTTT	CASSEWGTPYAGQPQHF
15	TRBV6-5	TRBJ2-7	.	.	TGTGCCAGCAGTTACCTGGCGAGGGTCATGGACGAGCAGTACTTC	CASSYLARVMDEQYF
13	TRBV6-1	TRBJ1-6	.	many	TGTGCCAGCAGATCGGGACCCACGTCACCCCTCCACTTT	CASRSGPTSPLHF
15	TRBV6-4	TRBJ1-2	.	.	TGTGCCAGCAGTGATTCGGGTGCAGCTAACTATGGCTACACCTTC	CASSDSGAANYGYTF
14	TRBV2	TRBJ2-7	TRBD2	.	TGTGCCAGCAGGCCGACTAGCGGGAGCTACGAGCAGTACTTC	CASRPTSGSYEQYF
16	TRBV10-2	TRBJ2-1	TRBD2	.	TGCGCCAGCAGTCGGACTAGCGGGAGGTACTACAATGAGCAGTTCTTC	CASSRTSGRYYNEQFF
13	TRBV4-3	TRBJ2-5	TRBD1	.	TGCGCCAGCAGCTGGACAGGCCAAGAGACCCAGTACTTC	CASSWTGQETQYF
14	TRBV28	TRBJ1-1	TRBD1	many	TGTGCCAGCATTTGGGACAGGGGACGCACTGAAGCTTTCTTT	CASIWDRGRTEAFF
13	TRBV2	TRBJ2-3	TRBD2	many	TGTGCCAGCAGTGACGTTCGGACTAGCCCGCAGTATTTT	CASSDVRTSPQYF
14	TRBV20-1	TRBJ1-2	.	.	TGCAGTGCTGACGGGGAGCGCGAGGGCTATGGCTACACCTTC	CSADGEREGYGYTF
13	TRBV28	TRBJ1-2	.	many	TGTGCCAGCACCTCGAGGGCCCGCTATGGCTACACCTTC	CASTSRARYGYTF
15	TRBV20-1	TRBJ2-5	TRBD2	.	TGCAGTGCTAGAGATCGGACTAGCTTTCAAGAGACCCAGTACTTC	CSARDRTSFQETQYF
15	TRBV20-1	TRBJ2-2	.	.	TGCAGTGCTAGGAACCCACAGGAGAACACCGGGGAGCTGTTTTTT	CSARNPQENTGELFF
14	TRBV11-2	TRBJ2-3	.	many	TGTGCCAGCAGCTTACTGGAATCCACAGATACGCAGTATTTT	CASSLLESTDTQYF
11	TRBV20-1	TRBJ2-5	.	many	TGCAGTGCTAGAGATTCGGCGGCGCAGTACTTC	CSARDSAAQYF
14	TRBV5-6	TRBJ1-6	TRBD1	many	TGTGCCAGCAGCTTCCGACAGGGGGATTCACCCCTCCACTTT	CASSFRQGDSPLHF
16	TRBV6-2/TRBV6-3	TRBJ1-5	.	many	TGTGCCAGCAGTTCAACCGGGACAAAAGCCAATCAGCCCCAGCATTTT	CASSSTGTKANQPQHF
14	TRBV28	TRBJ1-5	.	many	TGTGCCAGCAGTTCCCTCAGGAGCAATCAGCCCCAGCATTTT	CASSSLRSNQPQHF
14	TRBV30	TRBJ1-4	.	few	TGTGCCTGGAGTGTACGGACGTCCCGTGAAAAACTGTTTTTT	CAWSVRTSREKLFF
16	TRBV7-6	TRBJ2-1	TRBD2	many	TGTGCCAGCAGCGAAGCGACTAGCGGGGGTTACAATGAGCAGTTCTTC	CASSEATSGGYNEQFF
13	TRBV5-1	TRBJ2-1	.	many	TGCGCCAGCAGCTTGTTTATCTGGAATGAGCAGTTCTTC	CASSLFIWNEQFF
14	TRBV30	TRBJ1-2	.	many	TGTGCCTGGGCTTCCATGGGTCGGGTTCGAGGCTACACCTTC	CAWASMGRVRGYTF
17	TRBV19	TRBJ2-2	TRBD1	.	TGTGCCAGTACTAACAGGGGTCCCTCTAAGGACACCGGGGAGCTGTTTTTT	CASTNRGPSKDTGELFF
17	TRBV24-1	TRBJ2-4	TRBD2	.	TGTGCCACCAGTGATTTGGGCACTAGCGGGAGTACGGACATTCAGTACTTC	CATSDLGTSGSTDIQYF
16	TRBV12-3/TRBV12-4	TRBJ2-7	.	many	TGTGCCAGCAGTTTGGGGGTTTCTGGGCTACTGAACGAGCAGTACTTC	CASSLGVSGLLNEQYF
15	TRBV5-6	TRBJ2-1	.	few	TGTGCCAGCAGCTTGAATCTACTTATCTACAATGAGCAGTTCTTC	CASSLNLLIYNEQFF
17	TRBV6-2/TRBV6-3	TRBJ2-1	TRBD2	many	TGTGCCAGCAGTTACTCGACCGCGGGAGGGCTGGTCAATGAGCAGTTCTTC	CASSYSTAGGLVNEQFF
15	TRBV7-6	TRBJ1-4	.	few	TGTGCCAGCAGCTTACTCAGGGGTACTAATGAAAAACTGTTTTTT	CASSLLRGTNEKLFF
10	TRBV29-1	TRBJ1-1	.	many	TGCAGCGTTGAAGGGAGTAGAGCTTTCTTT	CSVEGSRAFF
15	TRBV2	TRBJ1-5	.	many	TGTGCCAGCAAGTCCTCAGGGGTTCTCAATCAGCCCCAGCATTTT	CASKSSGVLNQPQHF
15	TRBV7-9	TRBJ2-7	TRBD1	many	TGTGCCAGCAGCTTAAGACAGGGGGTCTCCTACGAGCAGTACTTC	CASSLRQGVSYEQYF
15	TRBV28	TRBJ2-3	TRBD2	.	TGTGCCAGCAGTTTATCAGCGGGAGTCACAGATACGCAGTATTTT	CASSLSAGVTDTQYF
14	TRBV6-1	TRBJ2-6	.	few	TGTGCCAGCACCAAGCTCTCTGGGGCCAACGTCCTGACTTTC	CASTKLSGANVLTF
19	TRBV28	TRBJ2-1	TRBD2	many	TGTGCCAGCAGTTTATGGGGGACTAGCGGGAAGAGCTCCTACAATGAGCAGTTCTTC	CASSLWGTSGKSSYNEQFF